The sequence of this T cell receptor (beta chain) was determined in a study of shared clonotypes between healthy human individuals. The protocol was immunoSEQ multiplex PCR, while the TCRdb copy is restricted to in-frame clones and leaves out a portion. The sample has approximately 2.1 million clones; approximately 93% are singletons. This CDR3 is built from 13 residues. Germline CDR1 is SQVTM and CDR2 is ANQGSEA. V was cut by 4 bases and J by 1 base, with 10 bases left in between. The receptor was derived from a man aged 18 to 35 in good health. Some clones in this sample may be carry-over from other donors' samples. Sample: naive CD4+ T cells from PBMCs. The subset: CD45RA+ positively selected. The V and J genes are TRBV29-1 and TRBJ1-1; D call uncertain. CDR3 sequence (DNA): TGCAGCGTTGTCTGGCACCAGAACACTGAAGCTTTCTTT. Amino acids: CSVVWHQNTEAFF. Full variable domain (rest looked up from reference TRBV29-1 and TRBJ1-1): SAVISQKPSRDICQRGTSLTIQCQVDSQVTMMFWYRQQPGQSLTLIATANQGSEATYESGFVIDKFPISRPNLTFSTLTVSNMSPEDSSIYLCSVVWHQNTEAFFGQGTRLTVV.